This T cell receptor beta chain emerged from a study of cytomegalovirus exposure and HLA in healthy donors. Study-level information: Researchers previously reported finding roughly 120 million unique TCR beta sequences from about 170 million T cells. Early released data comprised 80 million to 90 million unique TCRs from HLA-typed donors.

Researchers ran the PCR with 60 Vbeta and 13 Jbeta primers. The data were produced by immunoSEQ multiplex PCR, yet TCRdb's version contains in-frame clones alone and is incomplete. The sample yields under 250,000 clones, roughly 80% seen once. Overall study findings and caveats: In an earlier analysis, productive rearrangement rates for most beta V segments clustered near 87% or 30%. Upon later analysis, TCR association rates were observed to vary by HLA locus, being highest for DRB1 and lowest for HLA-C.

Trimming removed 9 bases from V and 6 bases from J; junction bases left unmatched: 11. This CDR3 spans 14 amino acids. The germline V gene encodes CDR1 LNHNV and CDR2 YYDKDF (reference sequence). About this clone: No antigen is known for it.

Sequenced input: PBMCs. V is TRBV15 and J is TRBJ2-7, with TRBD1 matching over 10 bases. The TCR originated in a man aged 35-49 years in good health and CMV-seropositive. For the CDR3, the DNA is TGTGCCACGGGTGCCGGGACAGGGGTCCGCGAGCAGTACGTC. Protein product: CATGAGTGVREQYV.